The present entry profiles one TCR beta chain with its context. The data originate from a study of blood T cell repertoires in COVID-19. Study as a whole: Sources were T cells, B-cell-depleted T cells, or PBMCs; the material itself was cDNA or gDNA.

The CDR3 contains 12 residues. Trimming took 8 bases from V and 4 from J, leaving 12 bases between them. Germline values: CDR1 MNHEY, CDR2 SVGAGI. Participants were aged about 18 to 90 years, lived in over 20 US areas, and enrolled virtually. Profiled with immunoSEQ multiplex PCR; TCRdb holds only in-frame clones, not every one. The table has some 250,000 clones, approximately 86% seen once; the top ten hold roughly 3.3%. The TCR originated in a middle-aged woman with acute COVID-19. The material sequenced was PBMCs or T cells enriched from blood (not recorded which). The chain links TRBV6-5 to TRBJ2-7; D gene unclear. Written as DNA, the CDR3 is TGTGCCAGCGCTCTTTCAGATTACGAGCAGTACTTC. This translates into CASALSDYEQYF.